A single sample gave rise to the 8 T cell receptor beta chains below, sequenced in a study of shared clonotypes between healthy human individuals (dated by TCRdb to 2018 to 2020). Library prep was done by the immunoSEQ multiplex PCR assay. TCRdb took this table from immuneACCESS and kept in-frame rearrangements with V and J called. Such tables lack part of the clones; where checked against another copy, unresolved V genes explain under half of the gap, and the rest is unexplained. This sample comprises more than 550,000 clones, under 95% of them detected only once. Of the sample, about a quarter is held by the ten largest clones. CD8 naive samples were CD45RO-negative cells positively selected for CCR7, giving a CD45RA+CCR7+ population that excluded TemRA cells. Sequencing used naive CD8+ T cells sorted from blood. This specimen's cell subset or site label, interpreted: CD45RA+CCR7+. The receptor set was obtained from a man aged 25-45 years in good health.

The genes are TRBV19 and TRBJ2-7, with 12 bases fitting TRBD2. This CDR3 is 16 amino acids long. V shed 0 bases, J shed 6 bases, and the junction held 6 bases outside the gene matches. Looked up from germline, CDR1 is LNHDA and CDR2 is SQIVND (reference sequence). CDR3 nucleotides: TGTGCCAGTAGTATAGAGACTAGCGGGAGCAGTCCCGAGCAGTACTTC. It yields the protein CASSIETSGSSPEQYF.

The genes are TRBV14 and TRBJ2-1; no clear D gene. Germline assignment: CDR1 SGHDN and CDR2 FVKESK. V lost 1 base and J lost 0, with 10 bases in between. This CDR3 spans 16 amino acids. Here the CDR3 DNA reads TGTGCCAGCAGCCAAGTTCCGGAGAGCTCCTACAATGAGCAGTTCTTC. It is translated as CASSQVPESSYNEQFF.

The rearrangement joins TRBV7-2 to TRBJ2-1; 10 bases line up with TRBD2. The CDR3 is 16 residues long. Germline CDR1 and CDR2: SGHTA and FQGNSA. After removal of 4 bases from V and 4 bases from J, the junction contained 7 bases not matched to a gene. The CDR3 nucleotides are TGTGCCAGCAGCTCGGAACTAGCGGGAATATACAATGAGCAGTTCTTC. It codes for CASSSELAGIYNEQFF.

V is TRBV2 and J is TRBJ2-1; TRBD2 agrees at 9 bases. J was trimmed by 0 bases and V by 1 base; bases with no gene match: 10. CDR1 SNHLY and CDR2 FYNNEI come from the germline V gene. CDR3 length: 19 residues. The CDR3 protein is CASSEVAWTSVSSYNEQFF. CDR3 in DNA: TGTGCCAGCAGTGAAGTAGCTTGGACTAGCGTCAGCTCCTACAATGAGCAGTTCTTC. Based on the CDR3 plus reference TRBV2 and TRBJ2-1, the full variable domain is EPEVTQTPSHQVTQMGQEVILRCVPISNHLYFYWYRQILGQKVEFLVSFYNNEISEKSEIFDDQFSVERPDGSNFTLKIRSTKLEDSAMYFCASSEVAWTSVSSYNEQFFGPGTRLTVL.

In its sample, this clone ranks as medium-sized. The CDR3 region is CASSAGVAGNEQFF. In DNA form, the CDR3 reads TGTGCCAGCAGCGCCGGGGTAGCGGGCAATGAGCAGTTCTTC. The V gene is TRBV7-8, the J gene TRBJ2-1, with 7 bases lining up with TRBD2. V shed 5 bases and J 6 bases; nucleotides not matched to a gene: 7. The CDR3 length is 14 residues. The germline gives CDR1 SGHVS, CDR2 FQNEAQ.

The J gene is TRBJ1-5, the V gene TRBV27; D gene unclear. V dropped 5 bases and J dropped 1 base, with 9 bases sitting between them. Germline assignment: CDR1 MNHEY and CDR2 SMNVEV (reference sequence). The CDR3 is 14 amino acids. This CDR3 is CASSARRSNQPQHF. DNA for the CDR3: TGTGCCAGCAGTGCTCGACGGAGCAATCAGCCCCAGCATTTT.

This clone was counted once. The chain uses TRBV9 and TRBJ2-5; D is perhaps TRBD1 (5 bases). Trimming shortened V by 0 bases and J by 5 bases, and 11 bases separated the two germline ends. This CDR3 is built from 14 residues. Germline values: CDR1 SGDLS, CDR2 YYNGEE. CDR3 in amino acids: CASSVDGARETQYF. The CDR3 nucleotides read TGTGCCAGCAGCGTAGATGGGGCCCGGGAGACCCAGTACTTC. The variable domain in full, completed from reference TRBV9 and TRBJ2-5, reads DSGVTQTPKHLITATGQRVTLRCSPRSGDLSVYWYQQSLDQGLQFLIQYYNGEERAKGNILERFSAQQFPDLHSELNLSSLELGDSALYFCASSVDGARETQYFGPGTRLLVL.

Note on this clone: This likely stems from a read error, as it lies one base from a far larger clone. This chain connects TRBV27 to TRBJ2-1, with 12 bases aligning to TRBD2. CDR1 is MNHEY and CDR2 is SMNVEV in the germline V gene (reference sequence). This CDR3 region has 14 residues. The V and J ends lost 5 bases and 7 bases, in that order; junction bases with no gene match: 3. The CDR3 loop reads CASSAGTSGNEQFF. Written as DNA, the CDR3 is TGTGCCAGCAGTGCCGGGACTAGCGGGAATGAGCAGTTCTTC.